Following are 29 T cell receptor beta chains from one sample sequenced in a study of T-cell memory formation after mild COVID-19 (dated by TCRdb to the early 2020s). Receptor libraries were prepared by 5' RACE. The sequencer listed for this sample is Illumina NovaSeq 6000. TCRdb reprocessed the public reads (quality trimming at Q25 with fastp, clone calling with MiXCR) and kept in-frame beta chains. Rows are unified per CDR3 protein, each entry keeping the most common DNA and genes. The sample records a few hundred thousand distinct CDR3 sequences, approximately 21% of which are singletons. The biggest ten clones account for around an eighth of the sample. Sequencing was performed on PBMCs or a T cell subset sorted from them (not recorded which). The receptors shown here come from an adult woman who had mild COVID-19 (a few samples of this study predate the infection). The sample titles of this study are shuffled in the database, so cell type and time point are left out; the donor was told from shared clones.

Details on this clonotype: An end of the junction differs from the germline gene, which may be a read error. The genes are TRBV29-1 and TRBJ2-3; TRBD2 agrees at 10 bases. The CDR3 length is 14 residues. CDR1 and CDR2 from the germline V gene are SQVTM and ANQGSEA. CDR3 in amino acids: CSVAAGGRTDTQYF. The CDR3 nucleotides read TGCAGCGTAGCAGCGGGGGGGCGCACGGATACGCAGTATTTT.

This clonotype was seen more than once but under ten times. CDR3 bases: TGTGCCAGCAGCCCCTCCCCTGATACGCAGTATTTT. Residues: CASSPSPDTQYF. The rearrangement links TRBV6-6 to TRBJ2-3; D is unresolved. V dropped 6 bases and J dropped 6 bases, with 10 bases sitting between them. This CDR3 is built from 12 residues. Germline V lookup: CDR1 MNHNY, CDR2 SVGAGI (reference sequence).

This sequence joins TRBV7-8 and TRBJ1-2; 8 bases are a match to TRBD1. The CDR3 length is 14 residues. V shed 4 bases and J 4 bases; nucleotides not matched to a gene: 5. The germline gives CDR1 SGHVS, CDR2 FQNEAQ. The chain's CDR3 is CASSYGQGAYGYTF. The CDR3 coding sequence is TGTGCCAGCAGCTACGGACAGGGCGCCTATGGCTACACCTTC.

This clonotype was seen a few times. The chain recombines TRBV7-2 with TRBJ2-1; D ambiguous. Trimming removed 1 base from V and 6 bases from J, with 10 bases in between. The CDR3 is made up of 14 amino acids. The germline V gene encodes CDR1 SGHTA and CDR2 FQGNSA. CDR3 coding DNA: TGTGCCAGCAGCTTAGAGGGCTACCTCAATGAGCAGTTCTTC. The encoded protein is CASSLEGYLNEQFF.

This sequence joins TRBV7-2 and TRBJ1-2; D gene uncertain. This CDR3 has 14 amino acids. Trimming shortened V by 6 bases and J by 2 bases, and 13 bases separated the two germline ends. Germline assignment: CDR1 SGHTA and CDR2 FQGNSA. CDR3 residues: CASRPTRGNYGYTF. CDR3 sequence (DNA): TGTGCCAGCAGACCCACGCGGGGAAACTATGGCTACACCTTC.

This clonotype appeared a single time. V gene TRBV12-3 or TRBV12-4 combines with J gene TRBJ2-7; 8 bases fit TRBD1. The CDR3 loop spans 15 amino acids. Losses at the gene ends were 6 bases for V and 4 bases for J; bases not matched to a gene: 11. The CDR3 here is CASSGTGGPVYEQYF. Here the CDR3 DNA reads TGTGCCAGCAGCGGTACAGGGGGTCCGGTATACGAGCAGTACTTC.

The chain combines TRBV5-8 with TRBJ1-1; TRBD1 aligns across 9 bases. V lost 4 bases, J lost 5 bases, and 9 bases stayed unmatched. This CDR3 comprises 15 residues. Germline CDR1 reads SGHTS; CDR2 reads YDEGEE. The CDR3 is CASSEGQGRETEAFF. DNA of the CDR3: TGTGCCAGCAGCGAGGGACAGGGAAGAGAAACTGAAGCTTTCTTT. Filled out from reference TRBV5-8 and TRBJ1-1, the complete variable domain reads EAGVTQSPTHLIKTRGQQATLRCSPISGHTSVYWYQQALGLGLQFLLWYDEGEERNRGNFPPRFSGRQFPNYSSELNVNALELEDSALYLCASSEGQGRETEAFFGQGTRLTVV.

This clonotype was seen ten or more times. The chain is built from TRBV27 and TRBJ2-7; D may be TRBD1 (5 bases). Germline V CDR1 and CDR2: MNHEY, SMNVEV (reference sequence). The length of the CDR3 is 14 residues. V was shortened by 9 bases and J by 0 bases, with 15 bases between the two germline ends. CDR3 loop: CASRDRPNSYEQYF. CDR3 DNA: TGTGCCAGTCGTGACAGACCAAACTCCTACGAGCAGTACTTC.

The rearrangement links TRBV9 to TRBJ2-7; TRBD2 aligns across 9 bases. Germline loops: CDR1 SGDLS, CDR2 YYNGEE. There are 15 residues in the CDR3. The J segment lost 6 bases and the V segment lost 1 base, leaving 8 bases of the junction unmatched. CDR3 sequence reads: CASSVSGSGRLEQYF. Here the CDR3 DNA reads TGTGCCAGCAGCGTATCCGGTAGCGGGAGACTCGAGCAGTACTTC.

V is TRBV12-3 or TRBV12-4 and J is TRBJ1-5; D may be TRBD1 (5 bases). Between the trimmed V and J ends, which lost 1 base and 6 bases, there was a span of 10 bases. The CDR3 has 14 amino acids. The CDR3, as DNA: TGTGCCAGCAGTTTAGGAGGGGTGGGTCAGCCCCAGCATTTT. Translation: CASSLGGVGQPQHF.

V gene TRBV7-2 combines with J gene TRBJ1-2; 7 bases line up with TRBD1. The V and J ends lost 5 bases and 4 bases, in that order; junction bases with no gene match: 10. This CDR3 region has 15 residues. Germline CDR1 reads SGHTA; CDR2 reads FQGNSA. The CDR3 bases are TGTGCCAGCAGCGCTGGACAGGTGTCGGTCTATGGCTACACCTTC. Translating gives CASSAGQVSVYGYTF.

The chain recombines TRBV20-1 with TRBJ1-1; 8 bases are a match to TRBD1. V trimming: 6 bases; J trimming: 1 base; junction bases outside the gene matches: 4. CDR1 DFQATT and CDR2 SNEGSKA come from the germline V gene (reference sequence). This CDR3 has 13 amino acids. The CDR3 here is CSAAGGTNTEAFF. CDR3 nucleotide sequence: TGCAGTGCCGCAGGGGGCACGAACACTGAAGCTTTCTTT.

This chain uses TRBV19 with TRBJ2-7; the match to TRBD2 covers 7 bases. J gave up 6 bases and V 3 bases, and 11 bases lay outside the gene matches. This CDR3 is 15 amino acids long. CDR1 LNHDA and CDR2 SQIVND come from the germline V gene (reference sequence). In nucleotides, the CDR3 is TGTGCCAGTAGTATTCAGGGAGGGGTCCTGAGCGAGCAGTACTTC. Translating it yields CASSIQGGVLSEQYF.

This clonotype occurred many times. The rearrangement links TRBV28 to TRBJ1-4; D is unclear. CDR3 length equals 16 residues. V shed 3 bases and J shed 0 bases, with 11 bases lying between them. CDR1 is MDHEN, CDR2 SYDVKM, per germline. In DNA, the CDR3 is TGTGCCAGCAGTTTCATTCGATCAGCAACTAATGAAAAACTGTTTTTT. It codes for CASSFIRSATNEKLFF.

V usage is TRBV7-8 and J usage is TRBJ2-7, with 7 bases lining up with TRBD2. Trimming removed 1 base from V and 3 bases from J; junction bases left unmatched: 6. This CDR3 spans 15 amino acids. Germline V gives CDR1 SGHVS, CDR2 FQNEAQ. Here the CDR3 DNA reads TGTGCCAGCAGCTTAGAGGCTAGCGGTTTCTACGAGCAGTACTTC. Protein product: CASSLEASGFYEQYF.

J is TRBJ1-1 and V is TRBV4-1; the D gene is possibly TRBD1 (5 bases). V dropped 2 bases and J dropped 5 bases, with 12 bases sitting between them. The germline CDR1 and CDR2 sequences are MGHRA and YSYEKL. The CDR3 runs 14 residues. CDR3 nucleotides: TGCGCCAGCAGCCAAAGGCTCTCAGGGACTGAAGCTTTCTTT. This codes for CASSQRLSGTEAFF.

A few counts support this clonotype. CDR3 in amino acids: CASSLSVYSNQPQHF. CDR3 in DNA: TGTGCCAGCAGTTTATCAGTTTATAGCAATCAGCCCCAGCATTTT. The chain is built from TRBV12-3 or TRBV12-4 and TRBJ1-5, with D unresolved. This CDR3 comprises 15 residues. The V end was cut by 2 bases, the J end by 0 bases, with 8 bases between.

V and J are TRBV12-3 or TRBV12-4 and TRBJ1-4; 8 positions match TRBD1. The CDR3 is 12 amino acids. V lost 6 bases to trimming and J lost 16 bases; unmatched junction nucleotides: 10. The CDR3 reads CASSPSDREKFF. The CDR3 DNA reads as TGTGCCAGCAGCCCCTCGGACAGGGAGAAGTTTTTT.

This clonotype was seen more than once but under ten times. The chain employs TRBV20-1 and TRBJ2-3; D might be TRBD2 (6 bases). CDR3 length: 14 residues. V was cut by 5 bases and J by 4 bases, with 16 bases left in between. CDR1 DFQATT and CDR2 SNEGSKA come from the germline V gene (reference sequence). This CDR3 reads CSALTRFGSDTQYF. The CDR3, as DNA: TGCAGTGCTTTGACTAGGTTTGGGTCAGATACGCAGTATTTT.

This clonotype has more than one count but fewer than ten. The rearrangement uses TRBV5-1 and TRBJ2-2; 8 nucleotides match TRBD1. CDR3 length: 14 amino acids. With 8 bases clipped from V and 2 bases from J, the junction kept 5 bases outside the gene matches. Germline loops: CDR1 SGHRS, CDR2 YFSETQ. The CDR3 here is CASSTGANTGELFF. The DNA for the CDR3 is TGCGCCAGTTCGACAGGGGCTAACACCGGGGAGCTGTTTTTT. Based on the CDR3 plus reference TRBV5-1 and TRBJ2-2, the full variable domain is KAGVTQTPRYLIKTRGQQVTLSCSPISGHRSVSWYQQTPGQGLQFLFEYFSETQRNKGNFPGRFSGRQFSNSRSEMNVSTLELGDSALYLCASSTGANTGELFFGEGSRLTVL.

This clonotype was counted only a few times. V usage is TRBV12-3 or TRBV12-4 and J usage is TRBJ1-6; D not certain. The CDR3 loop spans 12 amino acids. V lost 8 bases and J lost 10, with 12 bases in between. The CDR3 reads CASRRARSPLHF. DNA of the CDR3: TGTGCCAGCCGGCGGGCCAGGTCACCCCTCCACTTT.

The chain links TRBV20-1 to TRBJ1-2; D unresolved. The germline V gene encodes CDR1 DFQATT and CDR2 SNEGSKA (reference sequence). The V gene lost 1 base and the J gene lost 7 bases, with 13 bases spanning the gap. This CDR3 is built from 13 residues. The CDR3 protein is CSARGLSNGGYTF. CDR3 bases: TGCAGTGCTAGAGGTTTGTCTAACGGTGGCTACACCTTC.

This CDR3 is CASRPTGQGFYNEQFF. The CDR3 coding sequence is TGTGCCAGCAGGCCGACGGGACAGGGGTTCTACAATGAGCAGTTCTTC. V usage is TRBV12-3 or TRBV12-4 and J usage is TRBJ2-1, with TRBD1 matching 10 bases. This CDR3 is built from 16 residues. The junction had 8 bases not matched to a gene; V was cut back by 6 bases and J by 3 bases.

The chain has TRBV29-1 and TRBJ2-1, with D possibly TRBD1 on 6 matching bases. CDR1 and CDR2 (germline): SQVTM, ANQGSEA. This CDR3 comprises 14 residues. The V and J ends lost 4 bases and 3 bases respectively, with 13 bases between them. CDR3 nucleotide sequence: TGCAGCGTTGGTACAGGGTCCTTCTACAATGAGCAGTTCTTC. The encoded protein is CSVGTGSFYNEQFF.

In its sample, this clonotype was seen a few times. The J gene is TRBJ1-5, the V gene TRBV20-1; no reliable D call. Germline-derived CDR1 and CDR2 are DFQATT and SNEGSKA (reference sequence). The CDR3 spans 16 residues. The germline V and J ends were trimmed by 0 bases and 2 bases, with 14 bases remaining between them. CDR3 sequence (DNA): TGCAGTGCTAGAGATGGCGGACCGCGGGGCAATCAGCCCCAGCATTTT. Translating gives CSARDGGPRGNQPQHF.

The CDR3 DNA is TGTGCCAGCAGCCGTGGAGGGGATTGCTACAATGAGCAGTTCTTC. Its protein product is CASSRGGDCYNEQFF. The chain employs TRBV21-1 and TRBJ2-1; the D call TRBD2 from the table was never checked on the DNA. TRBV21-1 is a documented pseudogene. This CDR3 spans 15 amino acids.

This clonotype has only a few counts. The chain links TRBV12-3 or TRBV12-4 to TRBJ1-1; 8 bases fit TRBD1. The V segment lost 5 bases and the J segment 5 bases; nucleotides outside the gene matches: 13. The length of the CDR3 is 16 residues. The CDR3 DNA reads TGTGCCAGCAGTCCTACCCGGGACAGGCCGGGAACTGAAGCTTTCTTT. Translating gives CASSPTRDRPGTEAFF.

In its sample, this clonotype was seen a few times. In DNA, the CDR3 is TGTGCCAGCAGCGCCTACCTAGCAAGCACAGATACGCAGTATTTT. This gives the protein CASSAYLASTDTQYF. The gene calls are TRBV9 and TRBJ2-3, with D tentatively TRBD2 (5 bases). Germline CDR1 is SGDLS and CDR2 is YYNGEE. CDR3 size: 15 residues. Between the trimmed V and J ends, which lost 3 bases and 0 bases, there was a span of 11 bases. The whole variable domain, remainder taken from reference TRBV9 and TRBJ2-3, is DSGVTQTPKHLITATGQRVTLRCSPRSGDLSVYWYQQSLDQGLQFLIQYYNGEERAKGNILERFSAQQFPDLHSELNLSSLELGDSALYFCASSAYLASTDTQYFGPGTRLTVL.

This clonotype was observed a few times. The chain links TRBV4-3 to TRBJ2-7; D is perhaps TRBD1 (5 bases). Trimming pared 5 bases from V and 2 bases from J, leaving 13 bases between. CDR3 length: 14 amino acids. The germline gives CDR1 LGHNA, CDR2 YSLEER. The CDR3 is CASSDYLGAYEQYF. Here the CDR3 DNA reads TGCGCCAGCAGCGATTATCTAGGGGCCTACGAGCAGTACTTC.